These 5 T cell receptor beta chains came from one sample sequenced in a study of cytomegalovirus exposure and HLA in healthy donors. The PCR contained 60 Vbeta and 13 Jbeta primers. Profiled with immunoSEQ multiplex PCR; TCRdb holds only in-frame clones, not every one. The data contain hundreds of thousands of clones, roughly 90% of them singletons. The sample consisted of PBMCs. These TCRs come from a woman aged 18 to 35 in good health and CMV-seronegative.

For this clone: This sample includes further DNA sequences coding for the same CDR3. The chain is built from TRBV30 and TRBJ2-7; TRBD1 aligns across 7 bases. The CDR3 has 12 residues. V was pared by 5 bases and J by 2 bases, with 3 bases of the junction left unmatched. The germline V gene encodes CDR1 GTSNPN and CDR2 SVGIG (reference sequence). CDR3 nucleotide sequence: TGTGCCTGGGGACAGGCAACCTACGAGCAGTACTTC. Translated: CAWGQATYEQYF.

The CDR3 region has the DNA TGCAGCGTTCTACTTGGACTAGCGGGAGAGACCCAGTACTTC. Translating gives CSVLLGLAGETQYF. The chain joins TRBV29-1 to TRBJ2-5; 11 bases match TRBD2. J gave up 4 bases and V 5 bases, and 6 bases lay outside the gene matches. This CDR3 comprises 14 residues. Germline CDR1 and CDR2: SQVTM and ANQGSEA.

This clone was seen only once. The chain is built from TRBV7-8 and TRBJ1-5; D is undetermined. The germline V gene encodes CDR1 SGHVS and CDR2 FQNEAQ. V was clipped by 0 bases and J by 5 bases, with 11 bases between them. The CDR3 contains 15 residues. The CDR3: CASSLALYGDQPQHF. CDR3 nucleotides: TGTGCCAGCAGCTTAGCCCTGTACGGGGATCAGCCCCAGCATTTT.

The V gene is TRBV2, the J gene TRBJ2-1; a weak D match, TRBD1 (7 bases). The germline gives CDR1 SNHLY, CDR2 FYNNEI. The V and J ends lost 7 bases and 8 bases respectively, with 15 bases between them. This CDR3 region has 13 residues. CDR3 DNA sequence: TGTGCCAGCAAACGGACAGGAGGGGATGAGCAGTTCTTC. It is translated as CASKRTGGDEQFF.

This chain links TRBV4-2 with TRBJ1-1; unclear D gene. Germline V gene lookup returns CDR1 LGHNA and CDR2 YNFKEQ. Trimming shortened V by 3 bases and J by 3 bases, and 11 bases separated the two germline ends. The CDR3 contains 14 residues. The CDR3 region is CASSQPGSHTEAFF. Here the CDR3 DNA reads TGTGCCAGCAGCCAGCCCGGGAGCCACACTGAAGCTTTCTTT.